Listed below are T cell receptor beta chains from one sample, sequenced in a study of radiation and T cells in renal cell carcinoma. TCRdb's copy holds only in-frame clones and misses some; the assay was immunoSEQ multiplex PCR. The table shows some 95,000 clones, with 75% to 90% occurring only once. The specimen comprised blood, sampled from a patient whose treatment included radiotherapy and nephrectomy. All receptors come from a man aged 50 to 59 with renal cell carcinoma. Each CDR3 is given with its conserved first and last residue. The D gene is left open where the match is weak. A clone size is listed for some rows: how often the clone was seen (once, few, many), or a class if it is expanded.

clone_size: .; v_call: TRBV27; d_call: TRBD2; j_call: TRBJ2-3; cdr3_nt: TGTGCCAGCAGTCTACTGGGGGCGGGGGGGACAGATACGCAGTATTTT; cdr3_aa: CASSLLGAGGTDTQYF
clone_size: .; v_call: TRBV5-1; d_call: .; j_call: TRBJ2-2; cdr3_nt: TGCGCCAGCAGACTGCTGAACACCGGGGAGCTGTTTTTT; cdr3_aa: CASRLLNTGELFF
clone_size: .; v_call: TRBV28; d_call: TRBD1; j_call: TRBJ2-1; cdr3_nt: TGTGCCAGCAGCCGCCCCGGGACAGGGAAAATTGAGCAGTTCTTC; cdr3_aa: CASSRPGTGKIEQFF
clone_size: .; v_call: TRBV7-9; d_call: .; j_call: TRBJ1-1; cdr3_nt: TGTGCCAGCAGCCGCCACTGGGGGTTGACTGAAGCTTTCTTT; cdr3_aa: CASSRHWGLTEAFF
clone_size: .; v_call: TRBV28; d_call: TRBD1; j_call: TRBJ1-5; cdr3_nt: TGTGCCAGCACCACAGGGGATCAGCCCCAGCATTTT; cdr3_aa: CASTTGDQPQHF
clone_size: .; v_call: TRBV25-1; d_call: TRBD1; j_call: TRBJ2-5; cdr3_nt: TGTGCCAGCAGTGAATGGGGGACAGGGCCCCAGGGGACCCAGTACTTC; cdr3_aa: CASSEWGTGPQGTQYF
clone_size: .; v_call: TRBV29-1; d_call: TRBD2; j_call: TRBJ2-1; cdr3_nt: TGCAGCGTTGTTAGCTCGCGGGGGAGCTCCTACAATGAGCAGTTCTTC; cdr3_aa: CSVVSSRGSSYNEQFF
clone_size: .; v_call: TRBV5-1; d_call: .; j_call: TRBJ2-2; cdr3_nt: TGCGCCAGCTCCTGGGGGGGCTCAAACACCGGGGAGCTGTTTTTT; cdr3_aa: CASSWGGSNTGELFF
clone_size: .; v_call: TRBV27; d_call: TRBD1; j_call: TRBJ2-1; cdr3_nt: TGTGCCACCGGACAGGGTATCCACAATGAGCAGTTCTTC; cdr3_aa: CATGQGIHNEQFF
clone_size: .; v_call: TRBV7-9; d_call: TRBD2; j_call: TRBJ2-2; cdr3_nt: TGTGCCAGCAGCGCCACTAGCGGGAGGATCGCCGGGGAGCTGTTTTTT; cdr3_aa: CASSATSGRIAGELFF
clone_size: .; v_call: TRBV5-1; d_call: .; j_call: TRBJ2-1; cdr3_nt: TGCGCCAGCAGCCCCCCCGTGGGCTCCTACAATGAGCAGTTCTTC; cdr3_aa: CASSPPVGSYNEQFF
clone_size: .; v_call: TRBV4-2; d_call: .; j_call: TRBJ2-7; cdr3_nt: TGTGCCAGCAGCCAAGATCTACGGGCCGAACAGTACTTC; cdr3_aa: CASSQDLRAEQYF
clone_size: .; v_call: TRBV23-1; d_call: .; j_call: TRBJ1-1; cdr3_nt: TGCGCCAGCAGTCAATCAGTCCATGGGAAGAACACTGAAGCTTTCTTT; cdr3_aa: CASSQSVHGKNTEAFF
clone_size: .; v_call: TRBV7-9; d_call: TRBD1; j_call: TRBJ2-5; cdr3_nt: TGTGCCAGCAGCTTGGGACAGTCGGCGCGGGAAGAGACCCAGTACTTC; cdr3_aa: CASSLGQSAREETQYF
clone_size: .; v_call: TRBV6-4; d_call: TRBD2; j_call: TRBJ2-1; cdr3_nt: TGTGCCAGCAGTGAGGCTAGCGGAAGCTCCTACAATGAGCAGTTCTTC; cdr3_aa: CASSEASGSSYNEQFF
clone_size: .; v_call: TRBV7-9; d_call: .; j_call: TRBJ1-1; cdr3_nt: TGTGCCAGCAGGTACATAAGTGGCACTGAAGCTTTCTTT; cdr3_aa: CASRYISGTEAFF
clone_size: .; v_call: TRBV7-9; d_call: .; j_call: TRBJ2-7; cdr3_nt: TGTGCCAGCAGTCCGATATCAGGGACCTACGAGCAGTACTTC; cdr3_aa: CASSPISGTYEQYF
clone_size: .; v_call: TRBV19; d_call: .; j_call: TRBJ2-4; cdr3_nt: TGTGCCAGTAAGGATAGTCCGGCCAAAAACATTCAGTACTTC; cdr3_aa: CASKDSPAKNIQYF
clone_size: .; v_call: TRBV6-5; d_call: .; j_call: TRBJ2-1; cdr3_nt: TGTGCCAGCAGTTACTCAAGTGGGAGTTCCAATGAGCAGTTCTTC; cdr3_aa: CASSYSSGSSNEQFF
clone_size: .; v_call: TRBV4-3; d_call: TRBD1; j_call: TRBJ1-2; cdr3_nt: TGCGCCAGCAGCCCTAGGACAGGGGGGAATGGCTACACCTTC; cdr3_aa: CASSPRTGGNGYTF
clone_size: .; v_call: TRBV11-1; d_call: TRBD1; j_call: TRBJ2-2; cdr3_nt: TGTGCCAGCAGCTTAGTAGGGACAGGGGCCGGGGAGCTGTTTTTT; cdr3_aa: CASSLVGTGAGELFF
clone_size: once; v_call: TRBV5-1; d_call: TRBD2; j_call: TRBJ2-1; cdr3_nt: TGCGCCAGCAGCTTTACTAGCGGGAGCTTCTCCTACAATGAGCAGTTCTTC; cdr3_aa: CASSFTSGSFSYNEQFF
clone_size: .; v_call: TRBV28; d_call: TRBD2; j_call: TRBJ2-2; cdr3_nt: TGTGCCAGCGGGATAGCGGGAGGGGGCACCGGGGAGCTGTTTTTT; cdr3_aa: CASGIAGGGTGELFF
clone_size: .; v_call: TRBV30; d_call: .; j_call: TRBJ1-1; cdr3_nt: TGTGCCTGGAATGTCCCGAACACTGAAGCTTTCTTT; cdr3_aa: CAWNVPNTEAFF
clone_size: .; v_call: TRBV29-1; d_call: .; j_call: TRBJ2-7; cdr3_nt: TGCAGCGTTACAGTATCCTACGAGCAGTACTTC; cdr3_aa: CSVTVSYEQYF
clone_size: once; v_call: TRBV5-4; d_call: .; j_call: TRBJ2-2; cdr3_nt: TGTGCCAGCAGCTTGGGGTCAGGGCCCACCACCGGGGAGCTGTTTTTT; cdr3_aa: CASSLGSGPTTGELFF
clone_size: .; v_call: TRBV6-5; d_call: .; j_call: TRBJ2-5; cdr3_nt: TGTGTCTCAACTGACTCAGGGACGCAAGAGACCCAGTACTTC; cdr3_aa: CVSTDSGTQETQYF
clone_size: .; v_call: TRBV6-5; d_call: .; j_call: TRBJ1-2; cdr3_nt: TGTGCCAGCAGTTACTCGGATTCTTTTTATGGCTACACCTTC; cdr3_aa: CASSYSDSFYGYTF
clone_size: .; v_call: TRBV14; d_call: .; j_call: TRBJ2-2; cdr3_nt: TGTGCCAGCAGCCAGTACACCGGGGAGCTGTTTTTT; cdr3_aa: CASSQYTGELFF
clone_size: .; v_call: TRBV11-2; d_call: .; j_call: TRBJ2-3; cdr3_nt: TGTGCCAGCAGCTTAAATCTAGATACGCAGTATTTT; cdr3_aa: CASSLNLDTQYF
clone_size: .; v_call: TRBV5-3; d_call: TRBD1; j_call: TRBJ2-7; cdr3_nt: TGTGCCAGTCAAGGCCCGGGACAGGGAACCTACGAGCAGTACTTC; cdr3_aa: CASQGPGQGTYEQYF
clone_size: .; v_call: TRBV7-2; d_call: .; j_call: TRBJ2-3; cdr3_nt: TGTGCCAGCAGCTTTTTAGGGACAGATACGCAGTATTTT; cdr3_aa: CASSFLGTDTQYF
clone_size: .; v_call: TRBV10-3; d_call: TRBD1; j_call: TRBJ1-1; cdr3_nt: TGTGCCATCAGCAGACAGGGGGCGGACACTGAAGCTTTCTTT; cdr3_aa: CAISRQGADTEAFF